A selection of T cell receptor beta chains follows, all from one sample in a study of blood T cell repertoires in COVID-19. Assay: immunoSEQ multiplex PCR; the TCRdb copy retains only in-frame clones and omits some. Found here are under 300,000 clones, over 65% of them singletons; the top ten hold about 4.9%. Sequenced input: peripheral blood. The receptors were sampled from a man aged 60-69 years who had recovered from COVID-19. CDR3s leave out the opening cysteine and the closing phenylalanine or tryptophan.

v_call	cdr3_aa
TRBV6-5	ASSYPTGAREQF
TRBV6-2/TRBV6-3	ASSNNYEQY
TRBV4-2	ASSQDKGLAGGPGDEQF
TRBV28	ASRNSGTGSGYT
TRBV5-5	ASSPTGIGNEQF
TRBV6-5	ASSLGGSIETQY
TRBV6-6	ASSSDTGELF
TRBV4-1	ASSLGPGTGFSYEQY
TRBV7-2	ASSLKANSPLH
TRBV2	ASGAGAPGEQY
TRBV3-1/TRBV3-2	ASSQDEINYGYT
TRBV30	AWGKGQDPYGYT
TRBV12-5	ASGAQTPKISPLH
TRBV25-1	ASSAKQGNNSPLH
TRBV24-1	ATSDSRGHEQY
TRBV28	ASSPHLGQGNNQPQH
TRBV19	ASHTGNTEAF
TRBV18	ASSPYAGVRTEAF
TRBV5-1	ASSARIGQGGTDTQY
TRBV6-1	ASSEGSSARTDTQY
TRBV10-3	AISEDGRPYNEQF
TRBV30	AWNPRDRYTGELF
TRBV11-3	ASSPAGGYNEQF
TRBV11-2	ASSSLPGSGANVLT
TRBV6-6	ASTIGTSRETQY
TRBV3-1/TRBV3-2	ASSQDNGPQH
TRBV25-1	ASSEGRLGEQF
TRBV24-1	ATSDYGRPGEEKLF
TRBV12-3/TRBV12-4	ASRRTGRGGYT
TRBV28	ASIGPRGIEAF
TRBV2	ASSEGTAYEQY
TRBV20-1	SASIRGLNQPQH
TRBV5-1	ASSPGGGGAV
TRBV9	ASSVALAGATDTQY
TRBV5-1	ASGGHLSNEQF
TRBV24-1	ATSDRQGDAYEQY